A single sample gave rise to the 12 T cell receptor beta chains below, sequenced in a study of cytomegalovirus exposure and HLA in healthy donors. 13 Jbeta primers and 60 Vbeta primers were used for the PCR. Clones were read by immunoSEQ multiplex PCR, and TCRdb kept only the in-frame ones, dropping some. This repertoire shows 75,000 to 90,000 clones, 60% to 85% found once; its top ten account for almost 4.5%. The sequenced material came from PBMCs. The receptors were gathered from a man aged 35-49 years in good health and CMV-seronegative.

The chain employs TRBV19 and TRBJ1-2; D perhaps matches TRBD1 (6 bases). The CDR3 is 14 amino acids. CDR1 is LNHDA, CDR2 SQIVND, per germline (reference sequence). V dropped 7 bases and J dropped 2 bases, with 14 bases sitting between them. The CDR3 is CASTPRDKNYGYTF. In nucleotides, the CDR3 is TGTGCCAGTACACCCCGGGACAAAAACTATGGCTACACCTTC.

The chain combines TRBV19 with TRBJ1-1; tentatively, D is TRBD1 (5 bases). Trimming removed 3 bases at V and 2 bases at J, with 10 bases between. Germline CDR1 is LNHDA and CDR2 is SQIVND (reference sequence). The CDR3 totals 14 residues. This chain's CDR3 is CASSITGRNTEAFF. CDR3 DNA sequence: TGTGCCAGTAGTATTACAGGACGCAACACTGAAGCTTTCTTT.

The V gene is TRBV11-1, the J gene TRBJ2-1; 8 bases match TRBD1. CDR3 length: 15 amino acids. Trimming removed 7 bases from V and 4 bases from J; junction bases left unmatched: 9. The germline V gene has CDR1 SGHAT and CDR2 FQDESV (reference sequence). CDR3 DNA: TGTGCCAGCACCGATACAGGGGGTCCGTACAATGAGCAGTTCTTC. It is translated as CASTDTGGPYNEQFF.

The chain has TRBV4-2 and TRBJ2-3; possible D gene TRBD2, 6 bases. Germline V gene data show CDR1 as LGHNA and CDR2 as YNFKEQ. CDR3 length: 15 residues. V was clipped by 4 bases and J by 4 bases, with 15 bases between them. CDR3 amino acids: CASSRARESADTQYF. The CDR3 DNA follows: TGTGCCAGCAGCCGGGCTCGGGAGAGCGCAGATACGCAGTATTTT.

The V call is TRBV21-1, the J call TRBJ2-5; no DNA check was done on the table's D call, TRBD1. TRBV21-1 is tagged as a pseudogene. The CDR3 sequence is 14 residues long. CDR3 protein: CASNLGGPQETQYF. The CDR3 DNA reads TGTGCCAGCAATTTAGGGGGCCCCCAAGAGACCCAGTACTTC.

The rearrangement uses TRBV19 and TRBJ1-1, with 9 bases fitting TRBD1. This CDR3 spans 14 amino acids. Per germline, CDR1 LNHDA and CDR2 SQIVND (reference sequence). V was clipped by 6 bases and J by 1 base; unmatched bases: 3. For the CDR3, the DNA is TGTGCCAGTAGCTCGGACAGGGGGAACACTGAAGCTTTCTTT. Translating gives CASSSDRGNTEAFF.

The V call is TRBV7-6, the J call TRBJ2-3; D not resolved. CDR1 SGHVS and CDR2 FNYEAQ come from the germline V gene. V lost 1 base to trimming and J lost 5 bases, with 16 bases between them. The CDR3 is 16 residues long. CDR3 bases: TGTGCCAGCAGCTTAGGGGCCATCGCGAGTGGAGATACGCAGTATTTT. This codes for CASSLGAIASGDTQYF.

CDR3 region: CAWSKGESYGYTF. In DNA, the CDR3 is TGTGCCTGGAGTAAGGGAGAGTCCTATGGCTACACCTTC. This sequence joins TRBV30 and TRBJ1-2; D not certain. CDR3 size: 13 residues. Germline V CDR1 and CDR2: GTSNPN, SVGIG (reference sequence). V lost 2 bases to trimming and J lost 4 bases, with 11 bases between them.

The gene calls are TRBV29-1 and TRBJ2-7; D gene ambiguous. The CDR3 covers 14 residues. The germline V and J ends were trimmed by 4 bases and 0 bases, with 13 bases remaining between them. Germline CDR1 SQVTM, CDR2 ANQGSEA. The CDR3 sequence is CSVGAPHSSYEQYF. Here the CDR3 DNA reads TGCAGCGTTGGAGCCCCCCATAGCTCCTACGAGCAGTACTTC.

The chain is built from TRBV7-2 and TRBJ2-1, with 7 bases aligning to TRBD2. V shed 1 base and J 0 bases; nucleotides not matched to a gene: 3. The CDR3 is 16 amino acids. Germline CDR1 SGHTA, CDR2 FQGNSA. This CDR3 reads CASSLVGGSSYNEQFF. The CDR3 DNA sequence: TGTGCCAGCAGCTTAGTCGGGGGGAGCTCCTACAATGAGCAGTTCTTC.

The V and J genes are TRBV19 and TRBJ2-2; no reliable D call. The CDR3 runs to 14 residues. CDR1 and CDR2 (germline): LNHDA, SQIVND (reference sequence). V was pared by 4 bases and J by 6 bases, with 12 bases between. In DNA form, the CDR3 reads TGTGCCAGTAGTACGACTGCCCTTTCCGGGGAGCTGTTTTTT. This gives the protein CASSTTALSGELFF.

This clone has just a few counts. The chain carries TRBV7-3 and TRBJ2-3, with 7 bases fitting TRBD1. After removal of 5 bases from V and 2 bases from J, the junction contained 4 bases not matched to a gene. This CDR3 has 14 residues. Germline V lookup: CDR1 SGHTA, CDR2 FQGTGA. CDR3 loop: CASSRGQNTDTQYF. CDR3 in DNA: TGTGCCAGCAGCCGGGGACAGAACACAGATACGCAGTATTTT.